This T cell receptor beta chain emerged from a study of T cells in Graves' hyperthyroidism and ophthalmopathy. TCR beta CDR3 region amplification was performed from RNA transcripts. The TCR CDR3 first-round RT-PCR relied on the HTBI primer set. MiXCR was run by TCRdb on the multiplex PCR reads, yielding one entry per CDR3 protein. This table has some 350,000 distinct CDR3 sequences, around 25% appearing once. CDR1 is LGHDT, CDR2 YNNKEL, per germline (reference sequence). The CDR3 is 15 residues long. Trimming took off 4 bases at V and 0 bases at J, with 9 bases between the two ends. This clonotype appeared a few times.

The source is a man aged 45 to 65 with Graves' hyperthyroidism. The sample comprised blood. The gene calls are TRBV3-1 and TRBJ1-4; D unresolved. CDR3 residues: CASSPYRATNEKLFF. CDR3 nucleotide sequence: TGTGCCAGCAGCCCTTACAGAGCAACTAATGAAAAACTGTTTTTT.